This T cell receptor (beta chain) was sequenced during a study of cytomegalovirus exposure and HLA in healthy donors (dated by TCRdb to about 2017). About the full investigation: An earlier analysis of a few hundred of the donors reported under 300 Gb of sequence data and 117 million unique TCR beta sequences obtained from approximately 180 million T cells. Around 320 gigabases of sequencing data and tens of millions of unique TCR sequences were included in an early release covering about 700 HLA-typed donors. Among the roughly 400 genotyped donors, around 81% belonged to the genetic ancestry cluster associated with self-reported Caucasian donors. The study aimed to test whether cataloging public T cell receptors could reveal signatures of past pathogen exposure. Using immunosequencing, the study profiled T cell repertoires from around 680 subjects and related those repertoires to cytomegalovirus serostatus. A separate validation cohort of about 110 different subjects was used in addition to the approximately 700-subject first cohort. To predict cytomegalovirus infection status, the study combined high-throughput TCR immunosequencing, statistical association of individual TCRs with disease status, and machine learning. To study patterns of TCR occurrence, a later analysis re-analyzed previously published TCR beta repertoires from 700 or so donors and added high-resolution HLA genotyping. Rather than drawing on any new phenotypic data, the later analysis identified candidate immune exposures from TCR beta sequences and the way those sequences occurred across donors. To decide whether each TCR beta V gene segment behaved as functional or pseudogenic, an earlier analysis of some 600 of the donors relied on high-throughput TCR beta sequencing. Donor age, sex, ethnicity and CMV serostatus were compiled together with the repertoire data. Genome-wide SNP genotypes for about 55% of the roughly 670 donors were used in a later genetic analysis, which treated that subset as a discovery cohort. Every discovery cohort repertoire had been produced on one sequencing platform. Both class I and class II loci were covered by HLA typing, at four-digit resolution. Typing coverage varied by locus: about 620-630 donors for A, B, C, DRB1 and DQB1; roughly 560 for DQA1; nearly 610 for DPA1; approximately 450 for DPB1. A few DR-DQ haplotypes were handled as single units for association and clustering because linkage in the cohort was strong. Across some 400 genotyped donors of the cohort, an average of roughly 230,000 unique TCR beta nucleotide sequences per donor were sequenced, and approximately 19% of those sequences were non-productive.

General conclusions and limits of the study: While some public TCRs were present in many individuals, most TCR sequences turned up only very rarely across donors. A few of the identified cytomegalovirus-associated TCR beta chains were confirmed in vitro to be specific for cytomegalovirus antigens. In a later analysis, HLA-associated TCR beta chains were found to be more clonally expanded and to have lower generation probabilities than equally common non-associated chains. The study gave a list of 150 to 200 TCR beta chains associated with cytomegalovirus. In a later analysis, TCR association rates were found to vary across HLA loci, with the most associated TCRs seen for DRB1 alleles and the fewest for HLA-C alleles. Over 15 rarely observed V segments, including chromosome 9 orphons, were excluded from the earlier analysis of just under 600 of the donors because counts were too low. Because HLA typing was missing for some donors at each locus, association tests included only the typed subset. Some IMGT-functional V segments, including TRBV6-2 and TRBV6-3, could not be told apart with the 87-base-pair reads, so those segments were excluded. When HLA alleles, especially DR and DQ, strongly co-occurred, TCR associations were difficult to assign to individual alleles. The only immune exposure information available for the cohort was CMV serostatus. Broadly in line with IMGT annotations, most TCR beta V segments showed up in productive rearrangements about 87% or about 30% of the time in an earlier analysis of roughly 590 of the donors. Compared with the roughly 670-donor mean, donors in an Asian-associated ancestry cluster had fewer N-insertions in productive TCRs, according to a later genetic analysis. Linkage disequilibrium might explain the correlated functional status among segregating V segments, but an unknown experimental factor could not be ruled out. A further reported finding was that TCR beta sequences accurately predicted the HLA-A and HLA-B alleles for most subjects in the first cohort. This cohort had only TCR beta chains sequenced, and the lack of alpha or paired-chain data limited which features could be detected. V-gene and J-gene trimming of TCR beta chains was associated with a missense DCLRE1C variant in a later genetic analysis, and the association was replicated in an independent cohort. In a later analysis, 16,951 TCR beta sequences were associated with specific HLA alleles at a false discovery rate of 0.05. The sequencing pipeline was judged likely to have produced a cluster of highly shared sequence variants as a technical artifact. Roughly uniform sequencing depth across donors was assumed in presence/absence analyses, although this assumption may not hold. According to a later analysis, parvovirus B19, influenza, CMV and Epstein-Barr virus appeared linked to several top co-occurrence clusters. According to the authors, the approach could potentially be generalized to other disease states and immunological phenotypes. According to a later analysis, most CMV-associated TCR beta chains appeared to be HLA-restricted, and the HLA associations seemed to be driven largely by CMV exposure. The classifier was reported to diagnose cytomegalovirus status with high specificity and sensitivity in both the original and validation cohorts.

Libraries were prepared through the immunoSEQ multiplex PCR assay. For the multiplex PCR, a mixture combining 60 forward primers for TCR Vbeta segments and 13 reverse primers for TCR Jbeta segments was used. The CDR3 region of rearranged TCR beta genes was amplified from genomic DNA with a multiplex PCR assay. Amplified TCR beta libraries were sequenced as 87-base-pair reads on the Illumina HiSeq System. Processing in the source paper ran as follows. A later analysis counted 75 million to 100 million unique TCR beta chains across the 650 to 800 repertoires, and around 9.9 million of these chains were shared by at least two donors. A nearest-neighbor algorithm error-corrected the raw reads and collapsed the reads into unique sequences, merging closely related sequences to remove PCR and sequencing errors. V, D and J gene segments were assigned by aligning CDR3 sequences to IMGT reference sequences. For a sequence to be retained, at least a six-nucleotide match to both a V gene segment and a J gene segment was required. A rearrangement counted as productive if the CDR3 had no stop codons and remained in frame with V and J, and every other rearrangement counted as non-productive. Following IMGT convention, CDR3 was defined as the stretch from the second conserved V-encoded cysteine to the conserved J-encoded phenylalanine. The earlier analysis of about 610 of the donors excluded any sequence lacking an unambiguous match to a single V gene segment. An earlier analysis of over 450 of the donors classified V segments as functional when productive rearrangements were above 56.7% and as segregating when the standard deviation between donors was above 5%. A statistical classification framework was developed to diagnose cytomegalovirus status using the catalog of TCR beta chain sequences. V and J gene assignment, in a later analysis, came from comparing TCR nucleotide sequences with IMGT/GENE-DB human TR gene sequences. A later analysis assigned CDR3 sequences and most-parsimonious VDJ recombination scenarios with the TCRdist pipeline. In a later analysis, each TCR beta chain was defined by its CDR3 amino acid sequence together with its V-gene family, and reads lacking a unique V-gene family were excluded. A later analysis removed 550 to 700 highly shared, low-generation-probability nucleotide sequences to deal with suspected cross-contamination and a sequencing artifact. In a later analysis, a clonal expansion index for each public chain was calculated from normalized within-repertoire ranks of inferred template counts. In a later analysis, generation probabilities were computed with a VDJ recombination model fitted to out-of-frame rearrangements, and the resulting probabilities were checked against IGoR. In a later analysis, TCR-TCR, TCR-HLA and TCR-CMV co-occurrence was scored with hypergeometric tests, and a repertoire-size bias correction was applied to TCR pairs. In a later analysis, false discovery rates were estimated by permuting HLA or CMV assignments 20 times. In a later analysis, co-occurring TCRs were grouped using DBSCAN, and TCRdist sequence similarity was added for clustering within HLA-allele-positive subsets. Repertoires with fewer than 30,000 or more than 120,000 public chains were left out of co-occurrence clustering, as were about five repertoires with anomalous nucleotide sharing. TCRdb re-hosts the immuneACCESS table, in-frame sequences only. Its copies lack some clones; in the studies checked, an unresolved V gene accounts for under half of them, and the cause for the rest is not known. D and trimming come from the DNA, and the V and J calls and clone size come from that table. The sample table contains around 140,000 clones; only one count was recorded for around 77% of them. Of the sample, approximately 0.94% falls within the top ten clones.

Concerning this clone: Its antigen is currently not known. Base qualities are missing; no much larger clone stands one base away.

Its CDR3 holds 15 amino acids, cysteine through phenylalanine. CDR3 DNA only is kept here, 45 bases in frame from base 1. CDR1 and CDR2, per the germline V gene, are SGHRS and YFSETQ. V loses 3 bases, J loses 2 bases, and the germline ends lie 12 bases apart. In total, over 600 healthy bone marrow donors made up the cohort. At the time of sampling, all cohort members were nominally healthy, though unrecorded immune exposures were likely present. The donor was CMV seronegative and was included in the group of several hundred seronegative cohort members. A peripheral blood sample was provided by each donor, and peripheral blood mononuclear cells were used for TCR beta sequencing. The Qiagen DNeasy Blood Extraction Kit was used to extract genomic DNA from the blood cell samples.

Specimen: PBMCs. The receptor comes from a woman aged 60-75 years in good health and CMV-seronegative. The rearranged segments are TRBV5-1 and TRBJ1-5; TRBD1 is a weak D gene call, 5 bases matching. CDR3 sequence: CASSWGDSRNQPQHF. The DNA sequence reads TGCGCCAGCAGCTGGGGCGACAGCCGCAATCAGCCCCAGCATTTT.